This entry is about one T cell receptor (beta chain). The table lists this clonotype with many counts. The target of this receptor is not known. Base qualities are not recorded, but no much larger clone differs from it by a single base. The data are from a study of T cells in Graves' hyperthyroidism and ophthalmopathy (dated by TCRdb to the late 2010s). Turning to the overall study: Peripheral blood was sampled at the time of initial diagnosis, prior to any treatment. A discovery cohort of roughly 100 patients, approximately 45 with Graves' ophthalmopathy and under 60 with stable Graves' hyperthyroidism, was used to find distinguishing TCR V-J signatures. Whether ophthalmopathy could be predicted prospectively was tested in an independent validation cohort made up of 18 to 20 hyperthyroidism patients plus 17 patients who later progressed to ophthalmopathy. The approximately 95 discovery patients were divided at random into training and test sets in a 7:3 ratio. The study also compared thyroid tissue and blood T-cell repertoires from roughly six Graves' hyperthyroidism patients. Following sampling, methimazole starting at 30 mg daily was given to hyperthyroidism patients, and high-dose intravenous methylprednisolone was given to ophthalmopathy patients. The paper reports TCR Vbeta CDR3 sequencing of about 140 peripheral blood samples: some 44 ophthalmopathy, about 75 hyperthyroidism and around 17 progressor patients.

What the study reported, not specific to this receptor: During validation, the model predicted progression to ophthalmopathy a median of about 5.9 months ahead of onset, with around 70% sensitivity and more than 72% specificity. Most expanded thyroid clonotypes (frequency above 0.001) were also found in blood, which suggests that blood repertoires may mirror thyroid immune responses. Ophthalmopathy was separated from stable hyperthyroidism by a 13 V-J signature model, with 85% to 90% sensitivity and roughly 81% specificity obtained in cross-validation and 80%/75% obtained in testing. Sample size was not statistically predetermined, and blinding of investigators to group allocation was not performed.

Measured from the cysteine to the phenylalanine, the CDR3 is 14 residues long. CDR3 DNA only is kept here, 42 bases in frame from base 1. Reading the germline V gene gives CDR1 SGHRS and CDR2 YFSETQ. The germline V and J ends show losses of 0 bases and 13 bases respectively, and no gene match explains 12 bases of the junction. The TCR beta CDR3 regions were amplified from the RNA transcripts. A first-round RT-PCR of the TCR CDR3 used the HTBI primer set with the Qiagen OneStep RT-PCR kit. A second multiplex PCR round built the libraries, followed by size selection and purification. The libraries were sequenced on an Illumina HiSeq2000 using paired-end 100 bp reads. The authors' analysis ran thus. SOAPnuke was used to process the raw data, throwing out any read that contained adapters or uncalled bases, had a mean Phred below 15, or lacked an exact constant-primer or identifier match. High-quality paired reads were merged with COPE v1.2.5, and unique nucleotide sequences were defined as clonotypes. MiTCR v1.1 was used to align clonotypes to the IMGT TRBV, TRBD and TRBJ reference segments. Analysis was restricted to V-J combinations with a frequency above 0.0001, which covered roughly 99% of repertoires. A TCS score was defined as the ratio of F50 (clonal expansion) to E x V (chaos), with BLOSUM62-based TCRdist applied between CDR3 peptides within each V-J. Welch's t-statistics and random forest reduced roughly 540 V-J features to 10 to 15, which were used in a naive Bayes classifier (R e1071). TCRdb ran its own pipeline on the public reads, namely fastp trimming at Q25 and MiXCR clone calling, and kept in-frame beta chains. CDR3 protein duplicates are merged, each entry listing the most common genes and DNA. The V and J calls come from TCRdb's annotation, not from the publication. For this sample the table gives fewer than 450,000 distinct CDR3 sequences, of which over 12% were detected only once. Jointly, the top ten make up 25% to 30% of the sample.

In the ophthalmopathy patients, disease was moderately to severely active, with a Clinical Activity Score of 3 or more, a NOSPECS grade of 4 or more, and a duration of less than 3 months. Exclusion was applied to patients with uncontrolled infections, other autoimmune diseases, pregnancy or lactation. Diagnoses were established on the basis of clinical symptoms, serum thyroxine and TRAb, thyroid ultrasound, and orbital computed tomography. Ficoll-Paque density gradient centrifugation was used to isolate PBMCs from 10 ml of fresh peripheral blood. Total RNA was extracted with Trizol reagent, and quality was checked on an Agilent 2100 Bioanalyzer.

The sample was blood. The V gene is TRBV5-1 and the J gene is TRBJ2-5; TRBD1 aligns with 7 central bases. The TCR comes from a man over 45 with Graves' ophthalmopathy. Here is the DNA: TGCGCCAGCAGCTTGGCCGAAACAAGGACAGGTTTGTACTTC. This encodes CASSLAETRTGLYF.